This T cell receptor (beta chain) stems from a study of blood T cell repertoires in COVID-19 (dated by TCRdb to the early 2020s). For context, the study as a whole: Samples from collaborators originated in the United States, Italy and Spain and spanned both the acute and convalescent phases of COVID-19. The material from the prospective study consisted of cDNA or gDNA derived from T cells, B-cell-depleted T cells, or PBMCs. Subjects who had been exposed to COVID-19, were actively infected with it, or had recovered from it provided the deeply sampled blood TCRbeta repertoires that made up the dataset. A freely available public database, intended as a resource for researchers studying the immune response to SARS-CoV-2, is where the repertoires were released. Samples were obtained from the ongoing ImmuneRACE study (first 160 participants) and from over a thousand subjects provided by 6 global collaborators. A de-identified subject ID, COVID-19 status, age in years and sex were almost always included in the sample metadata. Where HLA class I and class II types were available, the types were taken from metadata supplied by the sample provider, not from assay-based typing.

Of note for this clone: Its antigen remains unidentified. Base qualities are missing; no much larger clone stands one base away.

The collaborating institutions used their own protocols to collect whole blood in K2EDTA tubes. Collaborator samples were shipped for TCRbeta analysis as frozen whole blood, isolated PBMCs, or DNA extracted from either sample type. Summary of the overall study and its limitations: How much clinical and demographic metadata was included differed by source and by participant, and the metadata was provided uncurated.

TCRbeta CDR3 regions were amplified from genomic DNA using the immunoSEQ Assay, a bias-controlled multiplex PCR. As for how the authors treated the data: The number of nucleated cells in each sample was estimated by amplification of reference gene primers within the assay. To quantify the absolute abundance of each unique TCRbeta CDR3 rearrangement, sequence reads were collapsed and filtered. For each sample, productive Simpson clonality was calculated as the square root of Simpson's diversity index across productive rearrangements. TCRdb limited this immuneACCESS table to in-frame rearrangements with V and J called. A share of clones is missing; checked studies link under half to unresolved V genes, and the rest is unexplained. D and trimming were read from the DNA, whereas the V and J calls and clone size are those reported in that table. The sample contains roughly 200,000 clones, around 81% of them found a single time. In total, the top ten clones hold 4.4% of the sample.

From the cysteine up to the phenylalanine, the CDR3 has a length of 14 residues. The entry retains the CDR3 DNA only, 42 bases that are in frame from base 1. The junction shows trimming of 8 bases on V and 7 bases on J, and the gene matches do not reach 9 bases of it. CDR1 and CDR2 were assigned from the germline V gene as SQVTM and ANQGSEA. The chain joins TRBV29-1 to TRBJ2-1; the junction holds 12 bases that match TRBD1. Sequencing was done on a sample of peripheral blood. The receptor comes from a man aged 45-65 years with active or convalescent COVID-19. This receptor carries the CDR3 CSILGQGAGNEQFF. The DNA sequence reads TGCAGCATATTGGGACAGGGGGCTGGGAATGAGCAGTTCTTC.